This T cell receptor beta chain derives from a study of shared clonotypes between healthy human individuals. Whole-study context: The donor pool was made up of a couple of women and a few men aged 18 to 49.

In germline, CDR1 is GTSNPN, CDR2 SVGIG (reference sequence). This CDR3 is 16 amino acids long. The V gene lost 2 bases and the J gene lost 0 bases, with 14 bases spanning the gap. The assay was immunoSEQ multiplex PCR, and TCRdb's table has in-frame clones only and misses some. Here the sample spans 490,000 or so clones, around 80% being singletons. The chain uses TRBV30 and TRBJ2-1, with D unclear. The sample comprised PBMCs. The sequence was obtained from a woman in her forties in good health. Some clones in this sample may be carry-over from other donors' samples. DNA for the CDR3: TGTGCCTGGAGTTCCCCCCGCCACAGCTCCTACAATGAGCAGTTCTTC. It is translated as CAWSSPRHSSYNEQFF.